These T cell receptor beta chains were read from a single sample in a study of blood T cell repertoires in COVID-19. Assay: immunoSEQ multiplex PCR; the TCRdb copy retains only in-frame clones and omits some. The sample has a few hundred thousand clones; 85% to 90% are singletons. The sequenced material came from peripheral blood. The source of these receptors is a woman between 25 and 40 years old with COVID-19, enrolled during active disease. Each CDR3 is given with its conserved first and last residue. The D gene is left open where the match is weak. Not every row has a clone size; where given, it reads once, few, many or a size class.

>NA|once|TRBV3-1/TRBV3-2|TRBJ1-2
CASSQGIANYGYTF
TGTGCCAGCAGCCAAGGTATAGCAAACTATGGCTACACCTTC
>NA|NA|TRBV4-1|TRBJ1-2
CASSQGASFNYGYTF
TGCGCCAGCAGCCAAGGGGCATCATTTAACTATGGCTACACCTTC
>TRBD1|NA|TRBV6-5|TRBJ1-1
CASSYSRQGGNTEAFF
TGTGCCAGCAGTTACTCGAGACAGGGGGGGAACACTGAAGCTTTCTTT
>NA|NA|TRBV20-1|TRBJ2-7
CSASPGASGAEQYF
TGCAGTGCCAGTCCAGGGGCTAGCGGTGCCGAGCAGTACTTC
>NA|NA|TRBV12-3/TRBV12-4|TRBJ1-2
CASRFGGGTGYTF
TGTGCCAGCAGATTTGGGGGGGGTACCGGCTACACCTTC
>NA|NA|TRBV21-1|TRBJ1-2
CASSKVTEDRPNYGYTF
TGTGCCAGCAGCAAAGTCACTGAGGACAGGCCTAACTATGGCTACACCTTC
>NA|once|TRBV12-3/TRBV12-4|TRBJ1-1
CASTLSQNTEAFF
TGTGCCAGCACCCTTAGTCAGAACACTGAAGCTTTCTTT
>TRBD1|NA|TRBV28|TRBJ2-3
CASGDSRTDTQYF
TGTGCCAGCGGGGACAGCCGCACAGATACGCAGTATTTT
>TRBD1|NA|TRBV5-6|TRBJ2-7
CASSPRTGGSYEQYF
TGTGCCAGCAGCCCCCGGACAGGGGGTTCCTACGAGCAGTACTTC
>TRBD2|NA|TRBV5-5|TRBJ2-7
CASSFGTSGSSYEQYF
TGTGCCAGCAGCTTCGGGACTAGCGGGTCCTCCTACGAGCAGTACTTC
>TRBD1|once|TRBV6-6|TRBJ1-2
CASSNQGGSYGYTF
TGTGCCAGCAGTAACCAGGGGGGTAGCTATGGCTACACCTTC
>NA|NA|TRBV12-3/TRBV12-4|TRBJ2-3
CASSYRDTQYF
TGTGCCAGCAGTTACCGGGATACGCAGTATTTT
>NA|NA|TRBV19|TRBJ1-4
CATSGQANEKLFF
TGTGCCACCTCGGGACAAGCAAATGAAAAACTGTTTTTT
>TRBD1|NA|TRBV28|TRBJ1-1
CASSSGQGNTEAFF
TGTGCCAGCAGTTCAGGACAGGGAAACACTGAAGCTTTCTTT
>NA|NA|TRBV18|TRBJ2-7
CASSPSTGEQYF
TGTGCCAGCTCACCATCCACTGGCGAGCAGTACTTC
>NA|NA|TRBV28|TRBJ1-2
CASCLGQHYGYTF
TGTGCCAGCTGTCTCGGACAGCACTATGGCTACACCTTC
>TRBD1|NA|TRBV10-3|TRBJ2-2
CAIQPTGSGTGELFF
TGTGCCATCCAACCGACAGGGTCGGGCACCGGGGAGCTGTTTTTT
>NA|NA|TRBV7-9|TRBJ2-1
CASSRPAGYNEQFF
TGTGCCAGCAGCCGTCCGGCAGGTTACAATGAGCAGTTCTTC
>NA|NA|TRBV19|TRBJ2-7
CASSIGQRYEQYF
TGTGCCAGTAGTATTGGACAGCGCTACGAGCAGTACTTC